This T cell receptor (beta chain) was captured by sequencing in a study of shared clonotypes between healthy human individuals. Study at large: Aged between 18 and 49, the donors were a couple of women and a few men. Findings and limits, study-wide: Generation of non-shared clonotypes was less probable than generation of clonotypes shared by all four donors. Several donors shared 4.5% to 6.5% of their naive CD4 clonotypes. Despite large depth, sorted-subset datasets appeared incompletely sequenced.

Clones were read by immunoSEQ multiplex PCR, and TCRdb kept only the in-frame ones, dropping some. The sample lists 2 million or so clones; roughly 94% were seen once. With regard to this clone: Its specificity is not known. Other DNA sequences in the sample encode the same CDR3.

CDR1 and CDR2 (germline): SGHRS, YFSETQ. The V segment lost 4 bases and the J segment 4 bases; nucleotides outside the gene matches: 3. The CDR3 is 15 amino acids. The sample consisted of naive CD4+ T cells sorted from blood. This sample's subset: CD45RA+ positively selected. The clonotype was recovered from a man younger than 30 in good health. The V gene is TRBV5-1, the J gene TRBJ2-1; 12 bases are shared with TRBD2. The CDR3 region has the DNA TGCGCCAGCAGCCGGACTAGCGGGGCGTACAATGAGCAGTTCTTC. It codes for CASSRTSGAYNEQFF. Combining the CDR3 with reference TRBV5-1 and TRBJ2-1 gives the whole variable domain KAGVTQTPRYLIKTRGQQVTLSCSPISGHRSVSWYQQTPGQGLQFLFEYFSETQRNKGNFPGRFSGRQFSNSRSEMNVSTLELGDSALYLCASSRTSGAYNEQFFGPGTRLTVL.